This T cell receptor beta chain was sequenced for a study of blood T cells in healthy people across ages. Whole-study findings and limits: The diversity estimates, figures obtained from one million T cells, were considered underestimates. Expanded clonotype changes were possibly confounded by unknown donor CMV status.

Germline V CDR1 and CDR2: SQVTM, ANQGSEA. The length of the CDR3 is 12 residues. The sample holds a few counts of this clonotype. Its antigen is currently unknown. A sample-barcoded 5' primer and a J-beta primer mix were used in a second PCR of about 6 to 11 cycles. TCRdb reprocessed the 5' RACE reads with MiXCR, giving one entry per CDR3 protein. Of fewer than 2,000,000 distinct CDR3 sequences in the sample, around 36% were seen once. V and J are TRBV29-1 and TRBJ2-4; D perhaps matches TRBD1 (5 bases). The last part of the DNA fits TRBJ2-7 better; the J call may be wrong. Sequencing was carried out using blood. This clonotype originated in a woman in her thirties in good health. CDR3: CSVIGENYEQYF. The CDR3 DNA reads TGCAGCGTTATAGGGGAAAACTACGAGCAGTACTTC.